This entry lists 26 T cell receptor beta chains sequenced from one sample in a study of blood T cell repertoires in COVID-19. The data were produced by immunoSEQ multiplex PCR, yet TCRdb's version contains in-frame clones alone and is incomplete. Of 300,000 to 500,000 clones listed, approximately 88% were seen once; the top ten hold approximately 2%. Sequenced material: PBMCs or T cells enriched from blood (not recorded which). The receptors stem from a woman between 35 and 50 years old with acute COVID-19.

The chain employs TRBV5-6 and TRBJ1-6; 12 nucleotides align to TRBD1. From germline, CDR1 is SGHDT and CDR2 YYEEEE. V lost 5 bases to trimming and J lost 10 bases; unmatched junction nucleotides: 16. CDR3 length: 18 residues. For the CDR3, the DNA is TGTGCCAGCAGGACCGGGACAGGGGGCCTTTCGTTCAGGTCACCCCTCCACTTT. Translation gives CASRTGTGGLSFRSPLHF.

V gene TRBV5-4 combines with J gene TRBJ2-3; a weak D match, TRBD2 (5 bases). There are 14 residues in the CDR3. Trimming removed 3 bases from V and 0 bases from J, with 8 bases in between. Germline V gene sequence: CDR1 SGHNT, CDR2 YYREEE (reference sequence). CDR3 in DNA: TGTGCCAGCAGCTCCTGGACTAGCACAGATACGCAGTATTTT. This gives the protein CASSSWTSTDTQYF.

The chain joins TRBV15 to TRBJ2-3, with 7 bases that match TRBD1. The V and J ends lost 1 base and 4 bases, in that order; junction bases with no gene match: 5. This CDR3 region has 15 residues. Germline V CDR1 and CDR2: LNHNV, YYDKDF (reference sequence). The CDR3 region has the DNA TGTGCCACCAGCAGAGTTACAGGGGCCCCAGATACGCAGTATTTT. It yields the protein CATSRVTGAPDTQYF.

This chain uses TRBV19 with TRBJ1-2; no definite D call. Germline CDR1 is LNHDA and CDR2 is SQIVND (reference sequence). V was pared by 4 bases and J by 4 bases, with 19 bases between. The length of the CDR3 is 16 residues. The CDR3, as DNA: TGTGCCAGTAGTAGTCAAGTAGGTTGGTCGGGCTATGGCTACACCTTC. Residues: CASSSQVGWSGYGYTF. The variable domain in full, completed from reference TRBV19 and TRBJ1-2, reads DGGITQSPKYLFRKEGQNVTLSCEQNLNHDAMYWYRQDPGQGLRLIYYSQIVNDFQKGDIAEGYSVSREKKESFPLTVTSAQKNPTAFYLCASSSQVGWSGYGYTFGSGTRLTVV.

This chain uses TRBV27 with TRBJ2-7; 7 bases line up with TRBD1. Trimming cost V 6 bases and J 4 bases; bases outside gene matches: 21. This CDR3 region has 18 residues. Germline V gene lookup returns CDR1 MNHEY and CDR2 SMNVEV (reference sequence). The DNA for the CDR3 is TGTGCCAGCAGATACCCGGGACAGAAGAAATTAATCATTTACGAGCAGTACTTC. Translation gives CASRYPGQKKLIIYEQYF.

The rearrangement uses TRBV9 and TRBJ1-5; D gene uncertain. The CDR3 runs to 13 residues. The V gene lost 0 bases and the J gene lost 4 bases, with 5 bases spanning the gap. Germline loops: CDR1 SGDLS, CDR2 YYNGEE. CDR3 in amino acids: CASSVDLNQPQHF. The CDR3 bases are TGTGCCAGCAGCGTAGATTTAAATCAGCCCCAGCATTTT.

V and J are TRBV12-3 or TRBV12-4 and TRBJ1-1, with D maybe TRBD1 (6 bases). This CDR3 region has 13 residues. V was cut by 6 bases and J by 5 bases, with 13 bases left in between. DNA for the CDR3: TGTGCCAGCAGCCGGGGAGGGGGGACTGAAGCTTTCTTT. Translation: CASSRGGGTEAFF.

As for this clone: Other nucleotide sequences in the sample specify the same CDR3. The chain links TRBV5-5 to TRBJ1-2, with 9 bases that match TRBD1. V dropped 1 base and J dropped 5; count of bases not matched to a gene: 3. The CDR3 length is 14 residues. Germline V gene lookup returns CDR1 SGHKS and CDR2 YYEKEE (reference sequence). The CDR3 reads CASSLLDRGYGYTF. The CDR3 DNA sequence: TGTGCCAGCAGCTTGTTGGACAGGGGTTATGGCTACACCTTC.

This rearrangement joins TRBV7-7 to TRBJ2-7, with TRBD1 matching over 9 bases. Germline V CDR1 and CDR2: SSHAT, FNYEAQ (reference sequence). The CDR3 runs 15 residues. Trimming at V came to 1 base and at J to 3 bases, leaving 4 bases not matched to a gene. The CDR3 spells CASSLGTGENYEQYF. The CDR3 nucleotides are TGTGCCAGCAGCTTAGGGACAGGGGAAAACTACGAGCAGTACTTC.

The chain links TRBV6-1 to TRBJ1-5; no clear D. The CDR3 is 15 amino acids. Trimming took off 2 bases at V and 3 bases at J, with 11 bases between the two ends. Germline CDR1 MNHNS, CDR2 SASEGT. This CDR3 is CASSEWSPSNQPQHF. The DNA of the CDR3 is TGTGCCAGCAGTGAATGGAGTCCATCCAATCAGCCCCAGCATTTT.

CDR3 in amino acids: CASSPWDREETQYF. CDR3 bases: TGTGCCAGCAGTCCCTGGGACAGGGAAGAGACCCAGTACTTC. This sequence joins TRBV6-5 and TRBJ2-5; 9 bases line up with TRBD1. With V trimmed by 5 bases and J by 3 bases, 4 bases remained unmatched. The length of the CDR3 is 14 residues. CDR1 and CDR2 (germline): MNHEY, SVGAGI.

V gene TRBV6-5 combines with J gene TRBJ2-3; possible D gene TRBD2, 6 bases. Germline CDR1 is MNHEY and CDR2 is SVGAGI. The CDR3 is made up of 14 amino acids. V lost 4 bases and J 10 bases, leaving 18 bases between the germline ends. CDR3 protein: CASSSGTPNFAQYF. The DNA for the CDR3 is TGTGCCAGCAGTTCGGGGACTCCCAATTTTGCGCAGTATTTT.

V is TRBV2 and J is TRBJ1-3; D uncertain. The V and J ends lost 5 bases and 2 bases respectively, with 4 bases between them. The CDR3 has 12 amino acids. Germline CDR1 SNHLY, CDR2 FYNNEI. The chain's CDR3 is CASSYTGNTIYF. CDR3 nucleotide sequence: TGTGCCAGCAGTTACACTGGAAACACCATATATTTT.

This chain connects TRBV6-5 to TRBJ2-7; 8 nucleotides agree with TRBD1. V shed 8 bases and J 4 bases; nucleotides not matched to a gene: 13. The CDR3 has 15 amino acids. The germline V gene encodes CDR1 MNHEY and CDR2 SVGAGI. The DNA of the CDR3 is TGTGCCAGCGCGAATGCTGGGACAGGCCTTTACGAGCAGTACTTC. Amino acid sequence: CASANAGTGLYEQYF.

V gene TRBV9 combines with J gene TRBJ2-1; TRBD2 matches 10 bases. The CDR3 loop spans 17 amino acids. The junction had 7 bases not matched to a gene; V was cut back by 0 bases and J by 4 bases. CDR1 is SGDLS, CDR2 YYNGEE, per germline. The CDR3 spells CASSVGPSGGLYNEQFF. CDR3 bases: TGTGCCAGCAGCGTAGGGCCTAGCGGGGGCCTTTACAATGAGCAGTTCTTC.

The rearrangement uses TRBV5-1 and TRBJ1-1; tentative D call: TRBD1 (5 bases). This CDR3 comprises 14 residues. With 4 bases removed from V and 3 bases from J, the gap between germline ends came to 13 bases. Germline lookup yields CDR1 SGHRS and CDR2 YFSETQ. In DNA, the CDR3 is TGCGCCAGCAGCCGGATAGGGGAAGACACTGAAGCTTTCTTT. This codes for CASSRIGEDTEAFF. The full variable domain, its missing parts supplied by reference TRBV5-1 and TRBJ1-1, is KAGVTQTPRYLIKTRGQQVTLSCSPISGHRSVSWYQQTPGQGLQFLFEYFSETQRNKGNFPGRFSGRQFSNSRSEMNVSTLELGDSALYLCASSRIGEDTEAFFGQGTRLTVV.

The rearrangement joins TRBV24-1 to TRBJ2-2; 9 positions agree with TRBD1. CDR3 length equals 16 residues. Germline loops: CDR1 KGHDR, CDR2 SFDVKD. Trimming took 0 bases from V and 7 from J; bases not matched to a gene: 5. The CDR3 DNA is TGTGCCACCAGTGATTTGCACAGGGGGCGAGACGGGGAGCTGTTTTTT. Its translation is CATSDLHRGRDGELFF.

The chain couples TRBV7-6 to TRBJ2-7, with TRBD1 as a possible D gene (5 bases). The CDR3 contains 14 residues. Deletions cut 2 bases from V and 6 bases from J, with 14 bases between. Germline loops: CDR1 SGHVS, CDR2 FNYEAQ. The CDR3 DNA follows: TGTGCCAGCAGCTTAACAGGCCCTAAGGGCGAGCAGTACTTC. Protein product: CASSLTGPKGEQYF.

The gene calls are TRBV5-6 and TRBJ1-4; D unclear. This CDR3 is built from 17 residues. V shed 3 bases and J shed 0 bases, with 15 bases lying between them. CDR1 and CDR2 (germline): SGHDT, YYEEEE. The DNA for the CDR3 is TGTGCCAGCAGCTCTACAGCTTCCTTTGCAACTAATGAAAAACTGTTTTTT. This codes for CASSSTASFATNEKLFF. The variable domain in full, completed from reference TRBV5-6 and TRBJ1-4, reads DAGVTQSPTHLIKTRGQQVTLRCSPKSGHDTVSWYQQALGQGPQFIFQYYEEEERQRGNFPDRFSGHQFPNYSSELNVNALLLGDSALYLCASSSTASFATNEKLFFGSGTQLSVL.

The J gene is TRBJ2-2, the V gene TRBV7-2, with D perhaps matching TRBD1 (5 bases). The V and J ends lost 3 bases and 2 bases respectively, with 13 bases between them. The germline CDR1 and CDR2 sequences are SGHTA and FQGNSA. This CDR3 is 16 amino acids long. CDR3 residues: CASSFRGPSNTGELFF. The CDR3 region has the DNA TGTGCCAGCAGCTTTAGGGGCCCCTCTAACACCGGGGAGCTGTTTTTT.

In this sample, this clone turned up a few times. The chain couples TRBV5-1 to TRBJ1-2; D is possibly TRBD1 (5 bases). This CDR3 has 14 amino acids. Germline V gene sequence: CDR1 SGHRS, CDR2 YFSETQ. V was trimmed by 0 bases and J by 2 bases, leaving 8 bases between them. The CDR3 here is CASSLDGGNYGYTF. For the CDR3, the DNA is TGCGCCAGCAGCTTGGACGGGGGAAACTATGGCTACACCTTC.

The chain couples TRBV15 to TRBJ2-1; D unclear. Germline V CDR1 and CDR2: LNHNV, YYDKDF (reference sequence). The CDR3 has 15 residues. The V and J ends lost 1 base and 7 bases respectively, with 14 bases between them. The CDR3 DNA follows: TGTGCCACCAGCAGAGTCCGGCGAGACACGAATGAGCAGTTCTTC. As protein: CATSRVRRDTNEQFF.

The CDR3 region is CAWSTGQGLVDTIYF. CDR3 nucleotides: TGTGCCTGGAGTACAGGACAGGGACTCGTCGACACCATATATTTT. The chain has TRBV30 and TRBJ1-3; 8 bases line up with TRBD1. CDR1 is GTSNPN and CDR2 is SVGIG in the germline V gene (reference sequence). This CDR3 has 15 amino acids. V lost 2 bases and J lost 8; bases outside the gene matches: 11.

The V and J genes are TRBV6-1 and TRBJ2-1; 9 bases match TRBD2. Looked up from germline, CDR1 is MNHNS and CDR2 is SASEGT. The CDR3 consists of 15 residues. J was trimmed by 7 bases and V by 2 bases; bases with no gene match: 6. In DNA, the CDR3 is TGTGCCAGCAGTGAAAGGCGGGGGGGCCTGAATGAGCAGTTCTTC. This encodes CASSERRGGLNEQFF.

The rearrangement joins TRBV6-1 to TRBJ1-5, with D perhaps matching TRBD1 (5 bases). Germline V gene data show CDR1 as MNHNS and CDR2 as SASEGT. The CDR3 loop spans 17 amino acids. Trimming shortened V by 4 bases and J by 0 bases, and 16 bases separated the two germline ends. The CDR3 here is CASSASFDRNSNQPQHF. In DNA form, the CDR3 reads TGTGCCAGCAGTGCCTCCTTTGACAGAAATAGCAATCAGCCCCAGCATTTT.

This chain uses TRBV19 with TRBJ1-5; a weak D match, TRBD1 (5 bases). Germline V gives CDR1 LNHDA, CDR2 SQIVND (reference sequence). CDR3 size: 13 residues. The V end lost 3 bases, the J end lost 6 bases, and 9 bases lay between the germline ends. CDR3 sequence reads: CASSIAGGQPQHF. CDR3 bases: TGTGCCAGTAGTATTGCCGGGGGTCAGCCCCAGCATTTT.